This is a list of T cell receptor beta chains from one sample in a study of neurological immune-mediated disorders. MiXCR was run by TCRdb on the 5' RACE reads, yielding one entry per CDR3 protein. The table includes about 65,000 distinct CDR3 sequences, more than 3.5% detected once. The specimen was PBMCs. The receptors come from a man aged 45-60 years with multiple sclerosis. Both conserved end residues are trimmed from each CDR3. A D gene is named only where the DNA matches it firmly.

j_call v_call d_call cdr3_aa
TRBJ1-1 TRBV5-6 - ASSSRDTEAF
TRBJ2-7 TRBV14 - ASSHHRAGIEQY
TRBJ2-1 TRBV5-1 - ASMGPPPHNEQF
TRBJ1-1 TRBV7-3 - ASSQRAGATEAF
TRBJ1-4 TRBV5-6 - ASGDRDRHNEKLF
TRBJ1-4 TRBV20-1 - SASYGASEKLF
TRBJ1-2 TRBV12-3/TRBV12-4 - ASKVAGPWGYGYT
TRBJ1-1 TRBV7-3 - ASSAGSTEAF
TRBJ2-1 TRBV12-3/TRBV12-4 TRBD2 ASNNPGLAQF
TRBJ2-5 TRBV20-1 TRBD2 VWRGGSETQY
TRBJ2-7 TRBV7-3 - ASSSKGGSYEQY
TRBJ1-1 TRBV5-1 - ASSLDGRTEAF
TRBJ2-1 TRBV7-2 TRBD2 ASSLVPVLAGASYNEQF
TRBJ1-5 TRBV12-3/TRBV12-4 - ASSSGAGNQPQN
TRBJ1-2 TRBV2 - ASSREGLGYT
TRBJ1-1 TRBV21-1 - ASSKGEQGGTEAF
TRBJ2-5 TRBV7-9 TRBD1 ASSNRDRFFETQY
TRBJ2-5 TRBV20-1 TRBD2 SASTGGNQETQY
TRBJ1-2 TRBV5-1 - ASSATTYGYT
TRBJ2-2 TRBV5-1 TRBD1 ASSSGRTGRRTGELF
TRBJ2-1 TRBV7-9 TRBD2 ASGRGGAFNEQF
TRBJ1-5 TRBV5-1 TRBD1 ASSLRGGWNQPQH
TRBJ2-2 TRBV7-3 - ASSPNPLSNTGELF
TRBJ2-1 TRBV5-5 - ASSFWDTQVNEQF
TRBJ2-5 TRBV10-3 - AISREQETQY
TRBJ2-3 TRBV7-3 TRBD2 ASSLIGGGAQDTQN
TRBJ1-4 TRBV2 - ASRQTYLNEKLF
TRBJ1-5 TRBV4-1 - ASSPVHGSNQPQH
TRBJ1-2 TRBV10-3 - AISESKANGYT
TRBJ2-1 TRBV20-1 - SAIPGANYNEQF
TRBJ2-7 TRBV29-1 - SVGTGGSDYEQY
TRBJ1-1 TRBV5-1 - ASSNIVTGKGNTEAF
TRBJ2-7 TRBV7-9 - ASSLKGSEIYEQY
TRBJ1-1 TRBV6-5 - ASSGIMNTEAF
TRBJ2-6 TRBV5-1 - ASSLSGEPGANVLT
TRBJ2-1 TRBV18 - ASSSEWSEQF
TRBJ1-2 TRBV7-9 TRBD1 ASSSPGQITYGYT
TRBJ1-6 TRBV7-8 - ASSRDSGRNSPLH
TRBJ1-2 TRBV7-7 - ASSPGLNYGYT
TRBJ1-6 TRBV7-2 - ASRPTGSNSPLH
TRBJ2-1 TRBV5-1 - ASSPGGWSYNEQF